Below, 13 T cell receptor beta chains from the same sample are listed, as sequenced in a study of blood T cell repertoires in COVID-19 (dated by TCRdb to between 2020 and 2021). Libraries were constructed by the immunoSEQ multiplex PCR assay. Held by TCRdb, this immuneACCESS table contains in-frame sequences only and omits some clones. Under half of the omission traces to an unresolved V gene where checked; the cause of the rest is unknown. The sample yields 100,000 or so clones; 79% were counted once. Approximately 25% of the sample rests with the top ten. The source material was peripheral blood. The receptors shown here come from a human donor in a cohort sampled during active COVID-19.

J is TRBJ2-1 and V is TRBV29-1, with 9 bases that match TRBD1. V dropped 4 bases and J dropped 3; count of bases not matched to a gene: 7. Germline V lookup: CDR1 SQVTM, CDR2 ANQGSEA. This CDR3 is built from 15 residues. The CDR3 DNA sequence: TGCAGCGTTGGCCCCAGACAGGGGGTCTACAATGAGCAGTTCTTC. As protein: CSVGPRQGVYNEQFF.

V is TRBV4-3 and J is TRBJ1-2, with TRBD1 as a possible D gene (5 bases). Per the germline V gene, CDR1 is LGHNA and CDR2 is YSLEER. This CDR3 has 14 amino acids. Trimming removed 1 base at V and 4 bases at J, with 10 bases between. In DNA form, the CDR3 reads TGCGCCAGCAGCCAAGTGCAGGGCGGCTATGGCTACACCTTC. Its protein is CASSQVQGGYGYTF.

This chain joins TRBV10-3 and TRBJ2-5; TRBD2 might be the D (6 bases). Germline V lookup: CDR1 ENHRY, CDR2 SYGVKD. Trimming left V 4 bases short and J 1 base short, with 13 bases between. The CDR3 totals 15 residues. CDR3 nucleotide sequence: TGTGCCATCAGTGGGAGGGATCGGTTCCAAGAGACCCAGTACTTC. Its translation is CAISGRDRFQETQYF.

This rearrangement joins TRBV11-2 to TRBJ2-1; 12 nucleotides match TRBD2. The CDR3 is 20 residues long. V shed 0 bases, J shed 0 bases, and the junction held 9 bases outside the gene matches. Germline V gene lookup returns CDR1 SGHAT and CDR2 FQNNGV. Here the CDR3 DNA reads TGTGCCAGCAGCTTAGATGGGGAGACTAGCGGGAGTATCTCCTACAATGAGCAGTTCTTC. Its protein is CASSLDGETSGSISYNEQFF.

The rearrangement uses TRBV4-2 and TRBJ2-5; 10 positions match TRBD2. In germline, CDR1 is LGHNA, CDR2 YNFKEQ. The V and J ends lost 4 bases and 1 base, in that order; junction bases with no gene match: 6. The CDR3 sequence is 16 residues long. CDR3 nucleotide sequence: TGTGCCAGCAGCCGAGGGGCTAGCGGGAGCCAAGAGACCCAGTACTTC. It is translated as CASSRGASGSQETQYF.

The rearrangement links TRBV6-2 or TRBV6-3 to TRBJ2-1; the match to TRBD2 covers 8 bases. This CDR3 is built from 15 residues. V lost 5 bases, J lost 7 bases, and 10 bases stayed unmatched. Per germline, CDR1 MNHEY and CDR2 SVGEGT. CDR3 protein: CASSPRRSGKNEQFF. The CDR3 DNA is TGTGCCAGCAGTCCCCGCCGTAGCGGGAAGAATGAGCAGTTCTTC.

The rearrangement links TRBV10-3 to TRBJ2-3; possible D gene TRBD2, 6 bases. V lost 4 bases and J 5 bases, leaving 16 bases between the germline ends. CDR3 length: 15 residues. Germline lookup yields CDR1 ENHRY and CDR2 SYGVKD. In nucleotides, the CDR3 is TGTGCCATCAGTGCGCTTAGCGGCCGAGAAGATACGCAGTATTTT. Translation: CAISALSGREDTQYF.

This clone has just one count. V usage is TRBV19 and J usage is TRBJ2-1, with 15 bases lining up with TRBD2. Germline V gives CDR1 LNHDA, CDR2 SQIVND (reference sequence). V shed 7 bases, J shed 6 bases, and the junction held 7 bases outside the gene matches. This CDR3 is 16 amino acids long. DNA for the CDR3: TGTGCCAGTACCGGACTAGCGGGAGGGCCCTTCAATGAGCAGTTCTTC. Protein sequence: CASTGLAGGPFNEQFF.

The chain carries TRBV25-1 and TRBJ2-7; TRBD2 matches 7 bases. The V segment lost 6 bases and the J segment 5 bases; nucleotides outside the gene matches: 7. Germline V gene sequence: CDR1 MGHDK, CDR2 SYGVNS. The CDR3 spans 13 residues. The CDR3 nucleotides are TGTGCCAGCAGCCCTGGGAGGGCCGACGAGCAGTACTTC. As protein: CASSPGRADEQYF.

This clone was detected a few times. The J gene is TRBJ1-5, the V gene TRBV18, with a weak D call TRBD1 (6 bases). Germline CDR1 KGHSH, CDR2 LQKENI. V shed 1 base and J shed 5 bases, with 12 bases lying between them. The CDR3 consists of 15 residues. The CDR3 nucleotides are TGTGCCAGCTCACCACGGGACGCAGGGGATCAGCCCCAGCATTTT. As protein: CASSPRDAGDQPQHF. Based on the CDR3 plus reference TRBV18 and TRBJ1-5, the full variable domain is NAGVMQNPRHLVRRRGQEARLRCSPMKGHSHVYWYRQLPEEGLKFMVYLQKENIIDESGMPKERFSAEFPKEGPSILRIQQVVRGDSAAYFCASSPRDAGDQPQHFGDGTRLSIL.

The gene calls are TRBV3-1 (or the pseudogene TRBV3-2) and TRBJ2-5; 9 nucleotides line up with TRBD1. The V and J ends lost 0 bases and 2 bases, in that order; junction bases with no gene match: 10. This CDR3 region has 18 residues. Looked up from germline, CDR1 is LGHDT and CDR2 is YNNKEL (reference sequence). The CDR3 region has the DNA TGTGCCAGCAGCCAAGATTTGACGACAGGGGGACCTCAAGAGACCCAGTACTTC. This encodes CASSQDLTTGGPQETQYF.

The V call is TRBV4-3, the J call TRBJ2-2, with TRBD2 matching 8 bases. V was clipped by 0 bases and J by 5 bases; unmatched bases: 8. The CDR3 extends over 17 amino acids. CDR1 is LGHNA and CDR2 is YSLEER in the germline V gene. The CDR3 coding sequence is TGCGCCAGCAGCCAAGAACCAGCGGGAGCGTGGACCGGGGAGCTGTTTTTT. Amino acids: CASSQEPAGAWTGELFF.

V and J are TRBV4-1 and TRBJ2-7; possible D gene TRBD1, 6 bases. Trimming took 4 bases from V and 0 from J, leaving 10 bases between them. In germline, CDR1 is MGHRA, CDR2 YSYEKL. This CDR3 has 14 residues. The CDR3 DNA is TGCGCCAGCAGCCCGGCCAGGGGCTCCTACGAGCAGTACTTC. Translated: CASSPARGSYEQYF.